This T cell receptor beta chain was captured in a study of vaccination effects on CD4 cells after COVID-19. Study as a whole: The study obtained samples from a couple of convalescent patients 16 days and one week before vaccination.

The data were produced by immunoSEQ multiplex PCR, yet TCRdb's version contains in-frame clones alone and is incomplete. The sample has tens of thousands of clones; 75% to 85% are singletons. Study-level findings and limits: Mainly new vaccine-induced clones made up the post-vaccine spike-reactive clones in convalescents.

With regard to this clone: The antigen is not known.

Peptide-pool stimulation followed by sequencing identified expanded antigen-specific CD4+ clonotypes in the ViraFEST assay. Following culture for approximately ten days, CD4+ T cells were isolated. This individual tested PCR-positive for SARS-CoV-2 infection between March and December 2020. Germline V gives CDR1 MNHNS, CDR2 SASEGT. The V gene lost 2 bases and the J gene lost 1 base, with 8 bases spanning the gap. The CDR3 is 14 amino acids. Sequenced material: CD4+ T cells from PBMCs cultured with HIV peptides, taken before COVID-19 vaccination. The subset denotes: HIV-1 Nef peptide pool negative control/reference culture. The clonotype comes from a human donor who had a prior SARS-CoV-2 infection. The rearrangement joins TRBV6-1 to TRBJ1-1, with no clear D. For the CDR3, the DNA is TGTGCCAGCAGTGAACCTAGCAGGAACACTGAAGCTTTCTTT. It codes for CASSEPSRNTEAFF.